The clone carrying this T cell receptor (beta chain) was found many times. This specimen belongs to a study of blood T cells in healthy people across ages. A second PCR of about 6 to 12 cycles used a sample-barcoded 5' primer and a J-beta primer mix. TCRdb ran MiXCR on the 5' RACE reads and lists one entry per CDR3 protein. The table shows hundreds of thousands of distinct CDR3 sequences, with about 30% occurring only once. The CDR3 runs to 15 residues. Looked up from germline, CDR1 is SGHTA and CDR2 is FQGNSA. The V end lost 2 bases, the J end lost 3 bases, and 10 bases lay between the germline ends.

The sequence was obtained from an elderly woman in good health. The sequenced material came from blood. This chain uses TRBV7-2 with TRBJ1-4; D gene uncertain. The CDR3 protein is CASSLLKGANEKLFF. The CDR3 DNA reads as TGTGCCAGCAGCTTATTAAAGGGCGCTAATGAAAAACTGTTTTTT.